This T cell receptor beta chain was found in a study of T cell changes during pregnancy in multiple sclerosis. Germline lookup yields CDR1 LNHNV and CDR2 YYDKDF (reference sequence). This CDR3 is built from 15 residues. The V and J ends lost 3 bases and 7 bases, in that order; junction bases with no gene match: 9. This clone came up once. The repertoire was sequenced with immunoSEQ multiplex PCR; TCRdb's copy has only in-frame clones and lacks some. The sample contains approximately 52,000 clones, over 80% of which appear only once. The V call is TRBV15, the J call TRBJ2-5; 9 positions match TRBD1. This material consisted of CD4+ T cells from peripheral blood mononuclear cells, taken in the third trimester of pregnancy. This clonotype was sampled from a female donor with multiple sclerosis, enrolled in a pregnancy study. The CDR3 sequence is CATSRDRGRVGTQYF. Written as DNA, the CDR3 is TGTGCCACCAGCAGGGACAGGGGAAGGGTCGGGACCCAGTACTTC.